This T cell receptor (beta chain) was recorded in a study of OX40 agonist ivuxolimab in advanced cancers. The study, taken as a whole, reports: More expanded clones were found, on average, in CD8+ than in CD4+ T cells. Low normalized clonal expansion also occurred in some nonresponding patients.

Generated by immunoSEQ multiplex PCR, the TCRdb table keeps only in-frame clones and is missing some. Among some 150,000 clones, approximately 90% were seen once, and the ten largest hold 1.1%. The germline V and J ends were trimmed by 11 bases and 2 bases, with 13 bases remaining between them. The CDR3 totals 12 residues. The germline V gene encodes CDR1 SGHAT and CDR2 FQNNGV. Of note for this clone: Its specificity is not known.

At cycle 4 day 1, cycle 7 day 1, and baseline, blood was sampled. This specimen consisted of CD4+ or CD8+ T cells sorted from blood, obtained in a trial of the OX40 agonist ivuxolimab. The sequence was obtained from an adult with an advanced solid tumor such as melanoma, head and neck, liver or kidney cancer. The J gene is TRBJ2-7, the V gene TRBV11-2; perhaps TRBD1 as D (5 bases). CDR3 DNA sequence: TGTGCCGAAGGGGCAGGAGCCTACGAGCAGTACTTC. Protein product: CAEGAGAYEQYF.